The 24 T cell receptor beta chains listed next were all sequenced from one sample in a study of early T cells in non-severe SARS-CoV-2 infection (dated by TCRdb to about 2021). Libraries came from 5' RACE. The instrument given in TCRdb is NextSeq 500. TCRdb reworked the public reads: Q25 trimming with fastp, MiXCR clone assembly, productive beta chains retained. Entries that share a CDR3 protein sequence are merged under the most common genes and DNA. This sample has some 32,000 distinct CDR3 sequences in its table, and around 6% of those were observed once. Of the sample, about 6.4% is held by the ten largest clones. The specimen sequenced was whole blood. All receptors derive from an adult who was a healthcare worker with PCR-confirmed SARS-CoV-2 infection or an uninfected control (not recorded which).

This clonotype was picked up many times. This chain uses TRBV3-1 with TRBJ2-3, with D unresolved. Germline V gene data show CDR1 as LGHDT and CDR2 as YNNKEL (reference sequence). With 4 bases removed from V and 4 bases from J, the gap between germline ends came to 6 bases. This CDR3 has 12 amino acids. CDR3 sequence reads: CASSPRPDTQYF. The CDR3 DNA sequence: TGTGCCAGCAGCCCCCGGCCAGATACGCAGTATTTT.

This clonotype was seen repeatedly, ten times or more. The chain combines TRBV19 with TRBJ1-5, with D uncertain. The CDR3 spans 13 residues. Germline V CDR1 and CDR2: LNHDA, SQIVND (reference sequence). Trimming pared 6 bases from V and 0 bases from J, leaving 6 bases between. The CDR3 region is CASSSHSNQPQHF. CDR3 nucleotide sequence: TGTGCCAGTAGCTCCCATAGCAATCAGCCCCAGCATTTT. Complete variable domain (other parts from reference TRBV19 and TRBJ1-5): DGGITQSPKYLFRKEGQNVTLSCEQNLNHDAMYWYRQDPGQGLRLIYYSQIVNDFQKGDIAEGYSVSREKKESFPLTVTSAQKNPTAFYLCASSSHSNQPQHFGDGTRLSIL.

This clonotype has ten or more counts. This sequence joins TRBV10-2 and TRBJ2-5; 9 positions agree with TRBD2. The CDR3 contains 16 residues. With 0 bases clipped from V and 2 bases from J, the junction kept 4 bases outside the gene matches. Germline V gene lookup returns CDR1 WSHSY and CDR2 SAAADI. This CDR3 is CASSESRLAVQETQYF. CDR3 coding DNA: TGCGCCAGCAGTGAGTCTAGACTAGCGGTTCAAGAGACCCAGTACTTC.

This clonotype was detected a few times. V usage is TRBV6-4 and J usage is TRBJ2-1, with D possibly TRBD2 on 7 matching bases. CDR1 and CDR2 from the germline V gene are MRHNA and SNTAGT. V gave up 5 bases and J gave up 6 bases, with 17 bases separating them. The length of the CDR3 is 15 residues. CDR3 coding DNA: TGTGCCAGCAGTCTGGGGGGGGGACATGTCAATGAGCAGTTCTTC. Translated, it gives CASSLGGGHVNEQFF.

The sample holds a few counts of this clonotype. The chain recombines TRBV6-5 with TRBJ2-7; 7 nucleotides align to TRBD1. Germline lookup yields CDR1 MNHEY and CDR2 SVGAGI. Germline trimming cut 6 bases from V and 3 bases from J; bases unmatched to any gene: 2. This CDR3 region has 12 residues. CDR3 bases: TGTGCCAGCAGCGCAGGGGGCTACGAGCAGTACTTC. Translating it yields CASSAGGYEQYF.

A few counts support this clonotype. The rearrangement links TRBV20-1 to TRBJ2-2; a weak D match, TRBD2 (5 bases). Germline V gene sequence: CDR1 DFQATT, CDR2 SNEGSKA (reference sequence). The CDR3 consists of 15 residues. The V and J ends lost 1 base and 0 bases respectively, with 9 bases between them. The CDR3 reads CSARGSGANTGELFF. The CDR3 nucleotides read TGCAGTGCTAGAGGGTCCGGGGCGAACACCGGGGAGCTGTTTTTT.

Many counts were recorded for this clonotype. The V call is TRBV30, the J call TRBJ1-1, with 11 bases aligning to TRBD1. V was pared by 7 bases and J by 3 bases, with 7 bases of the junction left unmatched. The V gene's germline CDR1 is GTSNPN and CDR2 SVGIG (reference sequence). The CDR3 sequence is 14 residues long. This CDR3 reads CASRTGGWYTEAFF. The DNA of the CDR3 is TGTGCCTCCCGGACAGGGGGCTGGTACACTGAAGCTTTCTTT.

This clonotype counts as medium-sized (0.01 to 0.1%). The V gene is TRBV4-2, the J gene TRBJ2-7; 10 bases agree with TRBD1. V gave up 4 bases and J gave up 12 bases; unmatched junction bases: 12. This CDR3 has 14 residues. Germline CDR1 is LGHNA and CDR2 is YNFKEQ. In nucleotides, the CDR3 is TGTGCCAGCAGCCGGGACAGGGGAGCTCTAGGGCGGTACTTC. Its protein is CASSRDRGALGRYF.

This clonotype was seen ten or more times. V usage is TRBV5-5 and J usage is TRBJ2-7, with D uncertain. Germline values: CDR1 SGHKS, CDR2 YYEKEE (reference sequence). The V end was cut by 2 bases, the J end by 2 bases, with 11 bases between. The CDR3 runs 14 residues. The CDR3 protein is CASSFRDTPYEQYF. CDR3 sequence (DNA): TGTGCCAGCAGCTTTCGCGACACTCCCTACGAGCAGTACTTC.

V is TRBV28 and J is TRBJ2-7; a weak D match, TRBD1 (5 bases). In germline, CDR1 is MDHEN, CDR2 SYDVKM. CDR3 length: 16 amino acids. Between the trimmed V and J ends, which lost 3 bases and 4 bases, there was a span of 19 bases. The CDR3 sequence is CASSLPTTAFSYEQYF. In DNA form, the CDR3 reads TGTGCCAGCAGTTTGCCGACGACAGCGTTTTCTTACGAGCAGTACTTC. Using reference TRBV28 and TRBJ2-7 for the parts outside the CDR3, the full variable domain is DVKVTQSSRYLVKRTGEKVFLECVQDMDHENMFWYRQDPGLGLRLIYFSYDVKMKEKGDIPEGYSVSREKKERFSLILESASTNQTSMYLCASSLPTTAFSYEQYFGPGTRLTVT.

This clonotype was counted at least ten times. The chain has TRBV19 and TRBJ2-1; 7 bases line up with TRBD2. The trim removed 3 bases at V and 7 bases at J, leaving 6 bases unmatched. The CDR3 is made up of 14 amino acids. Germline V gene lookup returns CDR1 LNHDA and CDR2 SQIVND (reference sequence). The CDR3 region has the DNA TGTGCCAGTAGTATGAGGGCGGGAGTGAATGAGCAGTTCTTC. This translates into CASSMRAGVNEQFF.

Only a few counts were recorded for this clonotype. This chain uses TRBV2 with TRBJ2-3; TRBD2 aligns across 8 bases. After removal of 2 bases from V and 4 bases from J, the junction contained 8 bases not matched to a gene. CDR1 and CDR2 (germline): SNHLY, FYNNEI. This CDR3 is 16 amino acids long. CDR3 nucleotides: TGTGCCAGCAGTGAATTGGCGGGAGGAGAGGCAGATACGCAGTATTTT. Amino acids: CASSELAGGEADTQYF. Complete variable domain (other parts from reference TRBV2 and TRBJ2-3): EPEVTQTPSHQVTQMGQEVILRCVPISNHLYFYWYRQILGQKVEFLVSFYNNEISEKSEIFDDQFSVERPDGSNFTLKIRSTKLEDSAMYFCASSELAGGEADTQYFGPGTRLTVL.

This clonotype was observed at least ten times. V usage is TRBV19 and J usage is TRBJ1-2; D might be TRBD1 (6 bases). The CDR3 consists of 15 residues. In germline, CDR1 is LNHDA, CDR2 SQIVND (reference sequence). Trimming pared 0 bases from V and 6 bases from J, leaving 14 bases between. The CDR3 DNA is TGTGCCAGTAGTATAGATCTGAGGGGGATCGATGGCTACACCTTC. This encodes CASSIDLRGIDGYTF.

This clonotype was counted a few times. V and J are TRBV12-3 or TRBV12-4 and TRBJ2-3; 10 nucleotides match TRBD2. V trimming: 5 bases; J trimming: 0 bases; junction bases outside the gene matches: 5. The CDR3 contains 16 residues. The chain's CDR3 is CASSAPGLASTDTQYF. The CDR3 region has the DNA TGTGCCAGCAGTGCGCCGGGACTAGCGAGCACAGATACGCAGTATTTT.

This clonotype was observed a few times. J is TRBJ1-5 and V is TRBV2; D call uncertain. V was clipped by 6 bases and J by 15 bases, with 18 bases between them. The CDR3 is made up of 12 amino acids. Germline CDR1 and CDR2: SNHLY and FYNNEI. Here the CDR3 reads CASRTSLANLHF. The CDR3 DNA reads TGTGCCAGCAGAACCTCCTTGGCCAATTTGCATTTT.

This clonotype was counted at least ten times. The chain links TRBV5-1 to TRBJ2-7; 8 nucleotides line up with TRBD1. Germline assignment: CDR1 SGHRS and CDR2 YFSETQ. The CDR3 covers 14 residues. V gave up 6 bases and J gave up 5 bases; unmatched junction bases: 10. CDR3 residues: CASTSQGARHEQYF. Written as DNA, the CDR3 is TGCGCCAGCACTTCTCAGGGGGCGCGTCACGAGCAGTACTTC.

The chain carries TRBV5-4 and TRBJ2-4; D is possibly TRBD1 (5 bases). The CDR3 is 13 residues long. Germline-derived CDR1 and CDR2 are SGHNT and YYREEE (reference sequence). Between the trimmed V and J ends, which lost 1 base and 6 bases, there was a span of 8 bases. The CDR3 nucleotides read TGTGCCAGCAGCTTGCAGGGTTTAAACATTCAGTACTTC. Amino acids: CASSLQGLNIQYF.

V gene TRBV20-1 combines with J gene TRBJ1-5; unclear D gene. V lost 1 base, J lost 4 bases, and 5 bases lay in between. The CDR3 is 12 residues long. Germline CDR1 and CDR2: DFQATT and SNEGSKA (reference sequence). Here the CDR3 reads CSARGLNQPQHF. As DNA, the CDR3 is TGCAGTGCTAGAGGGCTAAATCAGCCCCAGCATTTT.

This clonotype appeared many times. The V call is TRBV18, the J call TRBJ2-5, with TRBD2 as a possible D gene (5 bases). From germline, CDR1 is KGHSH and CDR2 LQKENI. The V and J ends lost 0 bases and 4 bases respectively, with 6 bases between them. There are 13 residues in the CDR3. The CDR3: CASSPPRGETQYF. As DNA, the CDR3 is TGTGCCAGCTCACCACCCCGGGGAGAGACCCAGTACTTC. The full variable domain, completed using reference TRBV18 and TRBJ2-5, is NAGVMQNPRHLVRRRGQEARLRCSPMKGHSHVYWYRQLPEEGLKFMVYLQKENIIDESGMPKERFSAEFPKEGPSILRIQQVVRGDSAAYFCASSPPRGETQYFGPGTRLLVL.

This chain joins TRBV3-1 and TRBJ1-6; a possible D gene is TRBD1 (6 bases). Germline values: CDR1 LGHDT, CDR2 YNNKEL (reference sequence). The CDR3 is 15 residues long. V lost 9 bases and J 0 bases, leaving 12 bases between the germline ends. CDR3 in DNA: TGTGCCAGTCGGACAGCGAGCTCCTATAATTCACCCCTCCACTTT. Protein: CASRTASSYNSPLHF.

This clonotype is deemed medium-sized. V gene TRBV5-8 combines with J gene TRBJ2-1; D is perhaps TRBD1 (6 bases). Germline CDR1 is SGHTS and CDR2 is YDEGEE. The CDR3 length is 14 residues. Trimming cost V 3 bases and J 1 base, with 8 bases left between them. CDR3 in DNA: TGTGCCAGCAGCTACGGGACATCCTACAATGAGCAGTTCTTC. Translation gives CASSYGTSYNEQFF.

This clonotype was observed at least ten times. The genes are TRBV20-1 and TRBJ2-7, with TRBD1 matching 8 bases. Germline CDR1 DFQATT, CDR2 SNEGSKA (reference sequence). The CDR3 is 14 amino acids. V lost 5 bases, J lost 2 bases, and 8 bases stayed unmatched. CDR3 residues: CSAARQGQPYEQYF. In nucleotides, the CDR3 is TGCAGTGCTGCCCGACAGGGGCAGCCCTACGAGCAGTACTTC.

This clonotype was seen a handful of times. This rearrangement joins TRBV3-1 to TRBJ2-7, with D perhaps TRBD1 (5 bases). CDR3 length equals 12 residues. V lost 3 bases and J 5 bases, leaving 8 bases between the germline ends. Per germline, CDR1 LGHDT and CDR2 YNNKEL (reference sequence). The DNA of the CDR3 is TGTGCCAGCAGCCATCACAGGAACGAGCAGTACTTC. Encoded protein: CASSHHRNEQYF.

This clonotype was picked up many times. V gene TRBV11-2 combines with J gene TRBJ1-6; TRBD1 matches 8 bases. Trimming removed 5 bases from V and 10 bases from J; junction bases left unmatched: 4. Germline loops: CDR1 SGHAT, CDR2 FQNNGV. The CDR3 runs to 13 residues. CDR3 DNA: TGTGCCAGCAGCCGACAGGGGCGGTCACCCCTCCACTTT. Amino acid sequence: CASSRQGRSPLHF. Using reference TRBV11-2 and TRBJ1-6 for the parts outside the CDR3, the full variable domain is EAGVAQSPRYKIIEKRQSVAFWCNPISGHATLYWYQQILGQGPKLLIQFQNNGVVDDSQLPKDRFSAERLKGVDSTLKIQPAKLEDSAVYLCASSRQGRSPLHFGNGTRLTVT.